Each of the 20 T cell receptor beta chains below was sequenced from the same sample in a study of blood T cell repertoires in COVID-19. Generated by immunoSEQ multiplex PCR, the TCRdb table keeps only in-frame clones and is missing some. The repertoire includes about 250,000 clones, about nine tenths of them detected once, and about 6% sits in the top ten. The sequenced sample was PBMCs or T cells enriched from blood (not recorded which). All receptors come from a woman aged 25 to 39 with acute COVID-19.

This clone appeared once. The chain employs TRBV12-3 or TRBV12-4 and TRBJ1-1; D is perhaps TRBD1 (5 bases). The CDR3 has 13 residues. The germline V and J ends were trimmed by 7 bases and 4 bases, with 13 bases remaining between them. The CDR3 is CASKVSGGTEAFF. CDR3 DNA sequence: TGTGCCAGCAAGGTGTCCGGGGGCACTGAAGCTTTCTTT.

The rearrangement joins TRBV25-1 to TRBJ1-2, with D possibly being TRBD1 (6 bases). Trimming cost V 2 bases and J 4 bases, with 14 bases left between them. The germline gives CDR1 MGHDK, CDR2 SYGVNS. The CDR3 contains 15 residues. The CDR3 region has the DNA TGTGCCAGCAGTGAAGATATGGGGGCTCCCTATGGCTACACCTTC. Translating gives CASSEDMGAPYGYTF.

This chain links TRBV5-4 with TRBJ1-2; 8 bases are a match to TRBD1. V lost 0 bases to trimming and J lost 8 bases; unmatched junction nucleotides: 12. There are 16 residues in the CDR3. CDR1 is SGHNT, CDR2 YYREEE, per germline (reference sequence). This chain's CDR3 is CASSLGQGAKLLGYTF. CDR3 nucleotides: TGTGCCAGCAGCTTGGGCCAGGGGGCGAAACTTCTAGGCTACACCTTC.

This chain connects TRBV15 to TRBJ2-3, with 7 bases aligning to TRBD2. The CDR3 sequence is 16 residues long. Per the germline V gene, CDR1 is LNHNV and CDR2 is YYDKDF (reference sequence). V was pared by 3 bases and J by 0 bases, with 6 bases of the junction left unmatched. The CDR3, as DNA: TGTGCCACCAGCAGGGGGTTAGCGGGTAGCACAGATACGCAGTATTTT. Translation: CATSRGLAGSTDTQYF.

This rearrangement joins TRBV7-4 to TRBJ1-5, with D uncertain. This CDR3 contains 13 residues. The germline CDR1 and CDR2 sequences are SGHVT and SQSDAQ. V lost 8 bases to trimming and J lost 3 bases, with 11 bases between them. CDR3 bases: TGTGCCAGCTGGTTCGCGGTCAATCAGCCCCAGCATTTT. This codes for CASWFAVNQPQHF. Full variable domain (rest looked up from reference TRBV7-4 and TRBJ1-5): GAGVSQSPRYKVAKRGRDVALRCDSISGHVTLYWYRQTLGQGSEVLTYSQSDAQRDKSGRPSGRFSAERPERSVSTLKIQRTEQGDSAVYLCASWFAVNQPQHFGDGTRLSIL.

The chain joins TRBV7-9 to TRBJ1-2; tentatively, D is TRBD1 (6 bases). Germline V gene data show CDR1 as SEHNR and CDR2 as FQNEAQ (reference sequence). This CDR3 comprises 13 residues. Deletions cut 4 bases from V and 7 bases from J, with 13 bases between. The CDR3 here is CASSSQGSRGYTF. The CDR3 DNA reads as TGTGCCAGCAGCTCGCAGGGGTCGCGTGGCTACACCTTC.

This chain connects TRBV11-2 to TRBJ2-1, with 7 bases matching TRBD2. Trimming cost V 2 bases and J 4 bases; bases outside gene matches: 5. The CDR3 is 15 amino acids. Germline V gives CDR1 SGHAT, CDR2 FQNNGV. CDR3: CASSLPASGYNEQFF. The DNA for the CDR3 is TGTGCCAGCAGCTTACCGGCTAGCGGATACAATGAGCAGTTCTTC.

This chain links TRBV2 with TRBJ2-7; D gene uncertain. This CDR3 spans 13 amino acids. Deletions cut 8 bases from V and 3 bases from J, with 14 bases between. Per germline, CDR1 SNHLY and CDR2 FYNNEI. CDR3 bases: TGTGCCAGCGGATTCGGAGACCGCTACGAGCAGTACTTC. This encodes CASGFGDRYEQYF.

J is TRBJ2-5 and V is TRBV29-1, with D possibly TRBD2 on 5 matching bases. This CDR3 contains 13 residues. V was clipped by 4 bases and J by 8 bases, with 17 bases between them. Germline V gives CDR1 SQVTM, CDR2 ANQGSEA. This CDR3 is CSVVRATGVTQYF. CDR3 coding DNA: TGCAGCGTTGTCCGGGCTACCGGGGTAACCCAGTACTTC.

V is TRBV3-1 (or the pseudogene TRBV3-2) and J is TRBJ1-2, with TRBD1 identical over 7 bases. The germline gives CDR1 LGHDT, CDR2 YNNKEL (reference sequence). Unmatched junction bases numbered 12, after V lost 4 bases and J lost 4 bases. The CDR3 totals 16 residues. CDR3 nucleotides: TGTGCCAGCAGCCGAAGCCTAGGGGGCGATAGCTATGGCTACACCTTC. It encodes CASSRSLGGDSYGYTF.

The chain links TRBV9 to TRBJ2-2; 11 bases are a match to TRBD2. CDR3 length: 17 residues. CDR1 and CDR2 from the germline V gene are SGDLS and YYNGEE. V shed 2 bases and J 3 bases; nucleotides not matched to a gene: 6. CDR3 loop: CASSVYMTSGDTGELFF. In nucleotides, the CDR3 is TGTGCCAGCAGCGTTTATATGACTAGCGGGGACACCGGGGAGCTGTTTTTT.

The J gene is TRBJ2-3, the V gene TRBV19; possibly TRBD2 for D (6 bases). Germline V gene lookup returns CDR1 LNHDA and CDR2 SQIVND (reference sequence). V gave up 4 bases and J gave up 6 bases, with 11 bases separating them. The CDR3 sequence is 13 residues long. The CDR3 DNA sequence: TGTGCCAGTAGTAAGACTAGGGAGGATACGCAGTATTTT. Its translation is CASSKTREDTQYF.

This clone occurred once. This chain links TRBV30 with TRBJ2-7; 7 bases match TRBD1. J gave up 3 bases and V 1 base, and 0 bases lay outside the gene matches. Germline-derived CDR1 and CDR2 are GTSNPN and SVGIG (reference sequence). This CDR3 is built from 12 residues. The CDR3 coding sequence is TGTGCCTGGAGTGACAGGGGCTACGAGCAGTACTTC. It codes for CAWSDRGYEQYF.

The count of this clone is one. In nucleotides, the CDR3 is TGTGCCAGCAGCCCAAGGACAAGCCATTACGAGCAGTACTTC. Translating it yields CASSPRTSHYEQYF. This sequence joins TRBV7-9 and TRBJ2-7; perhaps TRBD1 as D (5 bases). CDR3 length equals 14 residues. Trimming removed 5 bases from V and 4 bases from J, with 15 bases in between. Germline V gene data show CDR1 as SEHNR and CDR2 as FQNEAQ (reference sequence).

The chain recombines TRBV2 with TRBJ1-2; 7 nucleotides agree with TRBD1. The CDR3 contains 14 residues. J gave up 4 bases and V 7 bases, and 9 bases lay outside the gene matches. Germline CDR1 SNHLY, CDR2 FYNNEI. This CDR3 is CASNQGGSGYGYTF. DNA for the CDR3: TGTGCCAGCAACCAAGGGGGCTCGGGCTATGGCTACACCTTC. The variable domain in full, completed from reference TRBV2 and TRBJ1-2, reads EPEVTQTPSHQVTQMGQEVILRCVPISNHLYFYWYRQILGQKVEFLVSFYNNEISEKSEIFDDQFSVERPDGSNFTLKIRSTKLEDSAMYFCASNQGGSGYGYTFGSGTRLTVV.

The rearrangement uses TRBV19 and TRBJ2-1, with a possible D match to TRBD2 (5 bases). The germline CDR1 and CDR2 sequences are LNHDA and SQIVND (reference sequence). The CDR3 is made up of 13 amino acids. V lost 3 bases to trimming and J lost 8 bases, with 11 bases between them. The CDR3 sequence: CASSMWESDEQFF. The CDR3 DNA is TGTGCCAGTAGTATGTGGGAGTCGGATGAGCAGTTCTTC.

The rearrangement joins TRBV6-4 to TRBJ1-4; 7 positions agree with TRBD1. CDR1 is MRHNA and CDR2 is SNTAGT in the germline V gene. Trimming took 5 bases from V and 5 from J; bases not matched to a gene: 11. The CDR3 runs 16 residues. The CDR3: CASSISGQPMNEKLFF. The CDR3 nucleotides are TGTGCCAGCAGTATTTCGGGACAGCCTATGAATGAAAAACTGTTTTTT.

DNA for the CDR3: TGTGCCATCACTGCAGGGGACGTCTATAATTCACCCCTCCACTTT. This translates into CAITAGDVYNSPLHF. This sequence joins TRBV10-3 and TRBJ1-6, with TRBD1 as a possible D gene (6 bases). The V gene's germline CDR1 is ENHRY and CDR2 SYGVKD. The V end lost 7 bases, the J end lost 3 bases, and 13 bases lay between the germline ends. This CDR3 spans 15 amino acids.

About this clone: Other DNA sequences in this specimen translate into the identical CDR3. The gene calls are TRBV5-1 and TRBJ2-1; 13 bases fit TRBD2. The V segment lost 0 bases and the J segment 5 bases; nucleotides outside the gene matches: 2. CDR1 and CDR2 from the germline V gene are SGHRS and YFSETQ. There are 16 residues in the CDR3. The CDR3 is CASSLGLAGGHNEQFF. CDR3 in DNA: TGCGCCAGCAGCTTGGGACTAGCGGGAGGCCACAATGAGCAGTTCTTC.

V and J are TRBV6-5 and TRBJ2-1; weak D call: TRBD2 (6 bases). The length of the CDR3 is 15 residues. Trimming took off 2 bases at V and 1 base at J, with 9 bases between the two ends. Germline lookup yields CDR1 MNHEY and CDR2 SVGAGI. CDR3 protein: CASSYGGISYNEQFF. The CDR3 nucleotides are TGTGCCAGCAGTTACGGCGGGATATCCTACAATGAGCAGTTCTTC.